This section outlines one T cell receptor beta chain sequence together with its context. Antigen specificity is unknown. Healthy bone marrow donors made up the cohort. The sample belongs to a study of cytomegalovirus exposure and HLA in healthy donors. V lost 4 bases, J lost 4 bases, and 13 bases lay in between. Per germline, CDR1 MDHEN and CDR2 SYDVKM. CDR3 length: 15 amino acids. Study results and caveats: Analysis was carried out at a later point, and it linked a missense DCLRE1C variant to TCR beta V- and J-gene trimming. A later analysis, which compared TCR beta chains of equal frequency, found the HLA-associated ones more clonally expanded. In an earlier analysis, productive rearrangement rates for most beta V segments clustered near 87% or 30%.

Use of 60 Vbeta and 13 Jbeta primers characterized the PCR. TCRdb's table, derived via immunoSEQ multiplex PCR, lists solely in-frame clones and lacks some. The repertoire holds over 120,000 clones, approximately 70% seen once, with around 1.9% in the top ten. The chain has TRBV28 and TRBJ1-4; D unclear. The receptor's source is a woman aged 55-70 years in good health and CMV-seropositive. What was sequenced was PBMCs. The CDR3 DNA reads as TGTGCCAGCAGTTCCCTGGCGGTCAATAATGAAAAACTGTTTTTT. As protein: CASSSLAVNNEKLFF.